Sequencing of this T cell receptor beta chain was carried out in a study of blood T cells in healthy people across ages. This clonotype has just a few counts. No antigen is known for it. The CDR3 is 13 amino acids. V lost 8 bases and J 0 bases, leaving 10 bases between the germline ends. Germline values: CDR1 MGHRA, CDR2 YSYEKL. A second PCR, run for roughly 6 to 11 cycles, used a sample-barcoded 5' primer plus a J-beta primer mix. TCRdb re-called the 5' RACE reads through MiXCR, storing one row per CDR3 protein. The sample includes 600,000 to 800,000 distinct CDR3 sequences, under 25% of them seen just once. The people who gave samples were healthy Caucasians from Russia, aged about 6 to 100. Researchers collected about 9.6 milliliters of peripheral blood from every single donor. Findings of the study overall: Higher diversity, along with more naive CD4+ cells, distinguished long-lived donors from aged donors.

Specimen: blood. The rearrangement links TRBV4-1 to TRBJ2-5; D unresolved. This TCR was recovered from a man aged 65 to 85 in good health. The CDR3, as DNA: TGCGCCAGCGCTTATGAGTACCAAGAGACCCAGTACTTC. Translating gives CASAYEYQETQYF.